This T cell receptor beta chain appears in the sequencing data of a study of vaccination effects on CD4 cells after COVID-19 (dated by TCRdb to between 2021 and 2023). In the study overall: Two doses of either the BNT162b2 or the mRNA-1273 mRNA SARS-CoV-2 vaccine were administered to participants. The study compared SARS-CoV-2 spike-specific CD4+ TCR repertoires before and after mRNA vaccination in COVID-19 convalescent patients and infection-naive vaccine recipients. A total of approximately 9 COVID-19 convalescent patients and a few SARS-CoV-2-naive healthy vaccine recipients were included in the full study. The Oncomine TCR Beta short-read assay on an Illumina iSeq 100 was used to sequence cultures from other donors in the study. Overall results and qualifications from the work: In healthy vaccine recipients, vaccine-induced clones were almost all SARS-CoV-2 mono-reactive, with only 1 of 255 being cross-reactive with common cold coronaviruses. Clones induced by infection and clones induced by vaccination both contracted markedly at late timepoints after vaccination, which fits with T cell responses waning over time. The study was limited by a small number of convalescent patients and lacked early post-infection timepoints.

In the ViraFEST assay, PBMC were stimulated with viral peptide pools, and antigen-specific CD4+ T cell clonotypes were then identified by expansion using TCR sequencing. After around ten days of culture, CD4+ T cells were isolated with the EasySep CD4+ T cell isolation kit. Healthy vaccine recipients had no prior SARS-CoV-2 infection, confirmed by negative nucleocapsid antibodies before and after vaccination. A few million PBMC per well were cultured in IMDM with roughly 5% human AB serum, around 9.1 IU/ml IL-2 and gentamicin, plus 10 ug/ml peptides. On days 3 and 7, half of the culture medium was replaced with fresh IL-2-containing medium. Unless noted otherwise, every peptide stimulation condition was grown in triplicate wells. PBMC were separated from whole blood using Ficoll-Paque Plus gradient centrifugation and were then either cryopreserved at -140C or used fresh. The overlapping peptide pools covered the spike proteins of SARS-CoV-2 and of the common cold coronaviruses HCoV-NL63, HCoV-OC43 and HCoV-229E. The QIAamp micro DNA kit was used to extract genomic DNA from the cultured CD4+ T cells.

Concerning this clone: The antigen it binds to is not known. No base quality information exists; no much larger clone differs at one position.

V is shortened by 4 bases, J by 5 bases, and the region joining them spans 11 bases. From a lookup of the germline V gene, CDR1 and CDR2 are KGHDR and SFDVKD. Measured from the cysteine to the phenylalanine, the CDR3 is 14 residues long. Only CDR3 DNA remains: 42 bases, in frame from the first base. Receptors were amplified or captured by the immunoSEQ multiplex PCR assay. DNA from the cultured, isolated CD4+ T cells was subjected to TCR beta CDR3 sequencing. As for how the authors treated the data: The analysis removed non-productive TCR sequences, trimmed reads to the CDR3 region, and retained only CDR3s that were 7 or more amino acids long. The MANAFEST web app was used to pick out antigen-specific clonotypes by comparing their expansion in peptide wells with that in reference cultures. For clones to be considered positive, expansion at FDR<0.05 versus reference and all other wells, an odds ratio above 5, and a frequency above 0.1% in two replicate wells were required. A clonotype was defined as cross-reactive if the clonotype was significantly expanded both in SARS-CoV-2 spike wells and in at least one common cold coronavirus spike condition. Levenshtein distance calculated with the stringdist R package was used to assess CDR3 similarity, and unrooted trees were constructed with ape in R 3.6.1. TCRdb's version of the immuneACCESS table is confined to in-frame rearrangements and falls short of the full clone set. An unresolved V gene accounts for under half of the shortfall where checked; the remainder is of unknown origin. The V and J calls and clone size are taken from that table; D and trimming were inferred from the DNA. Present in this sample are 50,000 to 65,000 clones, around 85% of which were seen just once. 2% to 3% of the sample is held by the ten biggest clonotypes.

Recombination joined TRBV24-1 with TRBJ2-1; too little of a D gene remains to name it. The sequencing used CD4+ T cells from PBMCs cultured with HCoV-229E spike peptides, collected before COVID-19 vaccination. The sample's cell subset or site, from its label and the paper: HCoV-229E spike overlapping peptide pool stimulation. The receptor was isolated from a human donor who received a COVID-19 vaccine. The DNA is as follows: TGTGCCACCAGTGAACTGCTGGGGAACAATGAGCAGTTCTTC. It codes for CATSELLGNNEQFF.